These 4 T cell receptor beta chains originate from one sample sequenced in a study of cytomegalovirus exposure and HLA in healthy donors. The primer mix had 60 Vbeta and 13 Jbeta primers. Data came from immunoSEQ multiplex PCR; TCRdb stores just in-frame clones and leaves some out. The repertoire holds 120,000 or so clones, with around three quarters as singletons. Sequencing was done on a sample of PBMCs. The receptors come from a man between 18 and 29 years old in good health and CMV-seronegative.

The chain employs TRBV7-9 and TRBJ1-6, with D unclear. Germline V gene sequence: CDR1 SEHNR, CDR2 FQNEAQ (reference sequence). The germline V and J ends were trimmed by 5 bases and 10 bases, with 12 bases remaining between them. The CDR3 covers 13 residues. CDR3 protein: CASSPHGESPLHF. For the CDR3, the DNA is TGTGCCAGCAGCCCTCACGGGGAGTCACCCCTCCACTTT.

The chain combines TRBV29-1 with TRBJ2-1; maybe TRBD2 (5 bases). Germline assignment: CDR1 SQVTM and CDR2 ANQGSEA. The germline V and J ends were trimmed by 5 bases and 3 bases, with 17 bases remaining between them. This CDR3 is 15 amino acids long. The CDR3 region has the DNA TGCAGCGTTCCACGGAGCGGACCTGACTACAATGAGCAGTTCTTC. Translated: CSVPRSGPDYNEQFF.

About this clone itself: Other DNA sequences in this specimen translate into the identical CDR3. The V gene is TRBV6-6, the J gene TRBJ1-4; D is unresolved. V was shortened by 4 bases and J by 3 bases, with 9 bases between the two germline ends. This CDR3 is 14 amino acids long. Germline CDR1 reads MNHNY; CDR2 reads SVGAGI (reference sequence). CDR3 bases: TGTGCCAGCAGTTCCCTAAATTCTAATGAAAAACTGTTTTTT. Translating it yields CASSSLNSNEKLFF.

The V call is TRBV30, the J call TRBJ2-7, with a weak D call TRBD1 (5 bases). The CDR3 is 12 residues long. The germline V gene has CDR1 GTSNPN and CDR2 SVGIG (reference sequence). The V end lost 0 bases, the J end lost 12 bases, and 15 bases lay between the germline ends. The CDR3 is CAWSVGDGVAYV. CDR3 in DNA: TGTGCCTGGAGTGTAGGGGATGGGGTGGCGTACGTC.